This entry concerns a single TCR beta chain. In this sample, this clone turned up a few times. The clone's antigen remains unknown. Nothing much larger sits one base from this clone, and base qualities are not available. Donors were healthy HIV-negative adults with no recently reported acute infections or vaccinations. Only Caucasian adults living in Nashville, Tennessee, USA were represented among the donors. CD4+ T cells were enriched by magnetic negative selection, after which naive cells were positively selected on CD45RA and the negative fraction was taken as the memory subset. Blood was collected by leukapheresis, and PBMCs were isolated by Ficoll-Histopaque density gradient centrifugation and then cryopreserved in liquid nitrogen vapor phase. Purity and quantity of every magnetically sorted T cell population were checked by analytical flow cytometry. Genomic DNA was isolated from every sorted fraction and measured by UV absorbance on a Nanodrop 2000c.

These data are taken from a study of shared clonotypes between healthy human individuals (dated by TCRdb to the early 2020s). Background for the entire study: The cohort included three men and two women between 18 and 49 years of age. For each donor, CD4 naive and CD4 memory were each given three plates, CD8 naive was given two plates, and CD8 memory was given one plate. The study deeply sequenced blood TCR repertoires of about 5 healthy adults to estimate repertoire size and the extent of clonotype sharing between individuals. Libraries were prepared and TCR repertoires were sequenced by different laboratories using diverse techniques, in order to increase sequencing depth and limit assay-specific biases. Leukapheresis yielded between about 0.85 and 10 billion PBMCs per donor.

Using the deep immunoSEQ assay, multiplex PCR amplified TCR CDR3 regions from genomic DNA. For each cell subset, the extracted genomic DNA was distributed evenly across all wells of several immunoSEQ 96-well plates, and each plate served as one replicate. For sorted subsets, 200 ng of genomic DNA, equivalent to about 30,000 T cell genomes, went into each replicate PCR. Purified libraries were measured with a Qubit 3.0 fluorometer, size-checked on a Bioanalyzer 2100, and measured again with the KAPA Library Quantification kit. Each immunoSEQ 96-well plate was sequenced on its own single-read 150-cycle Illumina NextSeq 550 flow cell. On the authors' methods: Because only junctional sequences without quality scores were contained in the immunoSEQ output, filtering matching that applied to full-length reads could not be performed. To assign V/J genes and CDR3, sequences were annotated using PyIR, a Python wrapper for IgBLAST v1.9, with IMGT germline references. Reads with weak V/J assignments (E-value above 1e-6), missing CDR3, stop codons, out-of-frame junctions, or ambiguous translated residues were removed. V3J clonotypes were defined by identical inferred V gene, J gene, and CDR3 amino acid sequence. Percentage overlap between repertoires was computed as shared unique clonotypes divided by the size of the smaller repertoire. Three approaches were used to assess repertoire richness: RTK rarefaction, the Chao1 estimator, and Recon v2.1 estimates of unobserved clonotypes. OLGA was used to compute generation probabilities for all TCRbeta clonotypes that the gDNA method yielded from a handful of donors. The immuneACCESS repertoire file appears here via TCRdb, limited to in-frame rearrangements. These files lack a portion of the clones; in checked studies, under half of the deficit traces to unresolved V genes, and the cause of the others is not known. For V, J and clone size, that table is used; D and trimming come from the DNA. Within this sample are under 1,100,000 clones, with 75% to 85% of them counted one time only. 0.5% to 0.65% of the sample lies in the top ten.

The CDR3, from cysteine to phenylalanine, totals 16 residues. Left in the record is the CDR3 DNA by itself, 48 bases read in frame from the first base. V is clipped by 1 base and J by 1 base, and the sequence between their germline boundaries is 14 bases long. CDR1 and CDR2 are drawn from the germline V gene: SGHRS, YFSETQ. Here is what the overall study found, with its caveats: Compared with non-shared clonotypes, clonotypes shared by all four sorted-subset donors had higher generation probabilities. Because the study included a small number of donors, the genetic and exposure-history diversity represented was limited. Sampling was restricted to blood, and TCR repertoires in tissues likely differ from the TCR repertoires found in blood. Rarefaction of sorted-subset datasets indicated incomplete sequencing despite the large sequencing depth. Across a handful of donors, roughly 5.1% of naive CD4, roughly 3.3% of naive CD8, 2.3% of memory CD4, and 0.4% of memory CD8 clonotypes were shared. Based on pairwise subsampling, the degree of clonotype sharing among donors was expected to be affected by sequencing depth. Naive subsets generally had larger estimated clonotype richness than memory subsets.

The chain employs TRBV5-1 and TRBJ1-1, with an unclear D gene assignment. Specimen: memory CD4+ T cells from PBMCs. Sample cell subset or site, as interpreted from the label and publication: CD45RA-negative fraction. This clonotype was obtained from a man younger than 30 in good health. Some clones in this sample may be carry-over from other donors' samples. The nucleotide sequence is given as TGCGCCAGCAGCTTGTTACCGCCCACAGAGAACACTGAAGCTTTCTTT. This sequence encodes CASSLLPPTENTEAFF.